The T cell receptor beta chain under discussion was sequenced for a study of post-analysis software for immune sequencing data. Study context: Courses of disease covered relapsing-remitting, secondary progressive and progressive-relapsing multiple sclerosis.

J lost 5 bases, V lost 3 bases, and 12 bases had no gene match. Germline CDR1 SGHKS, CDR2 YYEKEE (reference sequence). The CDR3 has 17 residues. Study-level results: Patients used about five TRBV segments, including TRBV5-6, TRBV5-1 and TRBV20-1, more often than controls. Samples sharing a preparation batch grouped tightly together when assessed by F measure.

On this clonotype itself: Its antigen is unknown.

Prepared TCR beta cDNA libraries contained unique molecular identifiers. MiXCR, run by TCRdb on the PCR reads, gives a single entry per CDR3 protein. The repertoire has hundreds of thousands of distinct CDR3 sequences, less than 35% of them found once; the top ten carry around 0.56%. The sequencing sample was made of blood. V and J are TRBV5-5 and TRBJ2-5; 11 bases fit TRBD1. This TCR derives from a girl aged 10 to 17 with multiple sclerosis. CDR3 loop: CASSWTRDRGLEETQYF. CDR3 sequence (DNA): TGTGCCAGCAGCTGGACCAGGGACAGGGGGTTGGAGGAGACCCAGTACTTC.